This TCR beta chain is from a study of T-cell memory formation after mild COVID-19. Whole-study findings and limits: Day 15 to 85 contractors were CD4/CD8 balanced; later expanders leaned CD4+. CD8+ contracting clones occupied EMRA, while CD4+ ones occupied mainly CM and EM. Cross-reactive memory appears to have joined, as suggested by some responding clones showing up in pre-infection memory.

5'RACE with constant-segment primers built TCRalpha and TCRbeta cDNA libraries with UMIs. TCRdb used MiXCR to reprocess the 5' RACE reads, holding one entry per CDR3 protein. Among some 330,000 distinct CDR3 sequences listed, over 20% were seen once. Trimming removed 0 bases from V and 7 bases from J, with 14 bases in between. This CDR3 contains 16 residues. Germline V gives CDR1 SGDLS, CDR2 YYNGEE. Points on this clonotype: Its antigen is not known.

The sequenced sample was PBMCs or a T cell subset sorted from them (not recorded which). The clonotype was recovered from an adult woman who had mild COVID-19 (a few samples of this study predate the infection). Cell type and time point are not known. The chain recombines TRBV9 with TRBJ1-6; D is undetermined. CDR3 residues: CASSVGALRGNSPLHF. The CDR3 coding sequence is TGTGCCAGCAGCGTAGGGGCCCTCCGAGGCAATTCACCCCTCCACTTT.